These 8 T cell receptor beta chains came from one sample sequenced in a study of cytomegalovirus exposure and HLA in healthy donors. The PCR employed 60 Vbeta primers together with 13 Jbeta primers. Using immunoSEQ multiplex PCR, the repertoire was profiled, and TCRdb retains in-frame clones only, with some absent. The sample carries 130,000 or so clones, roughly 84% recorded once. The source material was PBMCs. These receptors came from a woman between 18 and 29 years old in good health and CMV-seropositive.

This chain connects TRBV9 to TRBJ1-2, with 8 bases identical to TRBD1. CDR1 SGDLS and CDR2 YYNGEE come from the germline V gene. J lost 3 bases, V lost 4 bases, and 17 bases had no gene match. The CDR3 contains 18 residues. The CDR3 coding sequence is TGTGCCAGCAGCCCCCGATCAACTTTGGACAGGGAGGACTATGGCTACACCTTC. Protein product: CASSPRSTLDREDYGYTF.

This chain links TRBV6-4 with TRBJ2-1; 11 bases match TRBD1. V gave up 9 bases and J gave up 6 bases; unmatched junction bases: 4. CDR1 MRHNA and CDR2 SNTAGT come from the germline V gene. The CDR3 covers 13 residues. CDR3 sequence reads: CASGTGGINEQFF. Written as DNA, the CDR3 is TGTGCCAGTGGGACAGGGGGTATCAATGAGCAGTTCTTC.

This clone appeared once. The chain employs TRBV11-2 and TRBJ2-7, with D unresolved. Between the trimmed V and J ends, which lost 1 base and 0 bases, there was a span of 7 bases. This CDR3 spans 14 amino acids. CDR1 and CDR2 (germline): SGHAT, FQNNGV. CDR3 sequence reads: CASSLVRSSYEQYF. In nucleotides, the CDR3 is TGTGCCAGCAGCTTAGTCAGGTCCTCCTACGAGCAGTACTTC.

The genes are TRBV7-9 and TRBJ2-3; the D gene is possibly TRBD2 (6 bases). The CDR3 has 15 amino acids. V dropped 2 bases and J dropped 7 bases, with 16 bases sitting between them. Per the germline V gene, CDR1 is SEHNR and CDR2 is FQNEAQ (reference sequence). CDR3 bases: TGTGCCAGCAGCTTAAGGTGGGGGGAGCAATATACGCAGTATTTT. Translating it yields CASSLRWGEQYTQYF.

This clone was seen once. The chain employs TRBV6-1 and TRBJ1-1, with D unclear. The V and J ends lost 6 bases and 4 bases respectively, with 15 bases between them. Germline V gives CDR1 MNHNS, CDR2 SASEGT. The CDR3 totals 14 residues. The CDR3 loop is CASRDGRGITEAFF. CDR3 coding DNA: TGTGCCAGCAGGGACGGGCGAGGGATCACTGAAGCTTTCTTT.

This clone showed up just a few times. The chain recombines TRBV2 with TRBJ2-5; D possibly corresponds to TRBD2 (6 bases). The CDR3 has 13 residues. Trimming removed 6 bases from V and 3 bases from J, with 11 bases in between. From germline, CDR1 is SNHLY and CDR2 FYNNEI. CDR3 in DNA: TGTGCCAGCAGGGTGGGGGGAAAAGAGACCCAGTACTTC. This encodes CASRVGGKETQYF.

V and J are TRBV6-5 and TRBJ1-2; D is unresolved. V was trimmed by 2 bases and J by 0 bases, leaving 10 bases between them. Germline CDR1 is MNHEY and CDR2 is SVGAGI. There are 15 residues in the CDR3. The CDR3 DNA sequence: TGTGCCAGCAGTTACGGAGATCTAGCTAACTATGGCTACACCTTC. Translating gives CASSYGDLANYGYTF.

The rearrangement uses TRBV5-6 and TRBJ2-3; TRBD2 agrees at 14 bases. The V and J ends lost 4 bases and 2 bases, in that order; junction bases with no gene match: 12. The CDR3 is 19 amino acids. Germline assignment: CDR1 SGHDT and CDR2 YYEEEE. The CDR3 nucleotides are TGTGCCAGCAGCACAAGTTGGACTAGCGGGGGGCTGAACACAGATACGCAGTATTTT. Translation: CASSTSWTSGGLNTDTQYF.